The table lists the clone carrying this T cell receptor beta chain with a count of one. Clones were read by immunoSEQ multiplex PCR, and TCRdb kept only the in-frame ones, dropping some. The table lists about 73,000 clones, more than 70% of them singletons. The data belong to a study of blood T cell repertoires in COVID-19. About the research overall: T cells, B-cell-depleted T cells, or PBMCs provided the cDNA or gDNA that served as material.

J lost 4 bases, V lost 6 bases, and 11 bases had no gene match. Germline assignment: CDR1 MNHEY and CDR2 SVGEGT. The CDR3 length is 16 residues. The sequenced sample consisted of peripheral blood. The chain links TRBV6-2 or TRBV6-3 to TRBJ2-1; TRBD1 matches 8 bases. The sequence was collected from a man aged 45-65 years with active COVID-19. The CDR3 loop is CASSWGRQGRYNEQFF. In nucleotides, the CDR3 is TGTGCCAGCAGCTGGGGAAGACAGGGGCGGTACAATGAGCAGTTCTTC.